Listed here are 10 T cell receptor beta chains from one sample, sequenced in a study of response to subunit inactivated influenza vaccine. A single record per CDR3 protein comes from TCRdb applying MiXCR to the RT-PCR reads. Of roughly 790,000 distinct CDR3 sequences listed, about 20% are singletons. The sequencing here drew on PBMCs from blood, taken about 5 days after vaccination. The receptor set was obtained from a man aged 45-65 years who received an inactivated influenza vaccine.

Turning to this clonotype: The junction differs from germline at one of its ends, possibly a read error. V usage is TRBV7-9 and J usage is TRBJ1-2; D is ambiguous. The germline V gene encodes CDR1 SEHNR and CDR2 FQNEAQ (reference sequence). The CDR3 sequence is 15 residues long. The CDR3 reads CAGSPPIRVGYGYTF. CDR3 nucleotides: TGTGCCGGCAGCCCCCCCATCCGAGTAGGGTATGGCTACACCTTC.

The table lists this clonotype with many counts. The rearrangement links TRBV29-1 to TRBJ2-3, with 7 bases aligning to TRBD1. The CDR3 contains 13 residues. CDR1 is SQVTM, CDR2 ANQGSEA, per germline. With V trimmed by 6 bases and J by 3 bases, 6 bases remained unmatched. CDR3 protein: CSVIRGSTDTQYF. The CDR3 DNA sequence: TGCAGCGTCATCAGGGGGAGTACAGATACGCAGTATTTT.

This clonotype was detected a few times. The chain links TRBV20-1 to TRBJ2-3; 11 positions match TRBD2. Germline V gives CDR1 DFQATT, CDR2 SNEGSKA (reference sequence). This CDR3 has 15 amino acids. J was trimmed by 0 bases and V by 4 bases; bases with no gene match: 3. The CDR3 loop reads CSATWTSGSTDTQYF. CDR3 coding DNA: TGCAGTGCTACCTGGACTAGCGGGAGCACAGATACGCAGTATTTT.

This clonotype was seen a few times. This chain uses TRBV20-1 with TRBJ1-2; 7 bases align to TRBD1. The CDR3 totals 14 residues. CDR1 and CDR2 from the germline V gene are DFQATT and SNEGSKA (reference sequence). J was trimmed by 4 bases and V by 2 bases; bases with no gene match: 7. The CDR3 loop reads CSARTGQVSYGYTF. CDR3 DNA: TGCAGTGCTAGAACAGGACAGGTTAGCTATGGCTACACCTTC.

CDR3 sequence (DNA): TGCAGCGTTGAACATCCATCCCAAGCTTTCTTT. Amino acids: CSVEHPSQAFF. V is TRBV29-1 and J is TRBJ1-1, with D hard to call. The CDR3 extends over 11 amino acids. V was cut by 2 bases and J by 9 bases, with 10 bases left in between. The V gene's germline CDR1 is SQVTM and CDR2 ANQGSEA.

The chain has TRBV28 and TRBJ2-2; 9 bases map to TRBD1. This CDR3 has 17 amino acids. Germline V gene sequence: CDR1 MDHEN, CDR2 SYDVKM. Losses at the gene ends were 4 bases for V and 4 bases for J; bases not matched to a gene: 10. CDR3 in amino acids: CASSSSPGQGPTGELFF. CDR3 sequence (DNA): TGTGCCAGCAGTTCCTCTCCGGGACAGGGACCCACCGGGGAGCTGTTTTTT.

Concerning this clonotype itself: Compared with germline, one end of the junction differs, possibly owing to a read error. The rearrangement joins TRBV10-3 to TRBJ1-3; the D is unclear. The CDR3 extends over 14 amino acids. Germline V gives CDR1 ENHRY, CDR2 SYGVKD. Here the CDR3 DNA reads TGTGCCATAAGTGATATCGGGGCTGGAAACACCATATATTTT. Encoded protein: CAISDIGAGNTIYF.

V usage is TRBV6-1 and J usage is TRBJ2-5, with 9 bases that match TRBD1. There are 16 residues in the CDR3. Germline V CDR1 and CDR2: MNHNS, SASEGT. J lost 2 bases, V lost 6 bases, and 10 bases had no gene match. The CDR3 DNA is TGTGCCAGCAGCGCCAGGTGGGGACAGGGTCAAGAGACCCAGTACTTC. Protein sequence: CASSARWGQGQETQYF.

This clonotype was seen only a few times. The chain combines TRBV11-2 with TRBJ2-1; D may be TRBD2 (6 bases). Deletions cut 5 bases from V and 5 bases from J, with 10 bases between. This CDR3 spans 13 amino acids. The V gene's germline CDR1 is SGHAT and CDR2 FQNNGV. CDR3 DNA sequence: TGTGCCAGCAGCCAGGGACTCCACAATGAGCAGTTCTTC. This translates into CASSQGLHNEQFF.

There are many counts of this clonotype. The chain links TRBV7-2 to TRBJ2-2, with D unresolved. Trimming stripped 3 bases from V and 8 bases from J, with 4 bases between. CDR1 is SGHTA, CDR2 FQGNSA, per germline. The CDR3 covers 11 residues. CDR3 in DNA: TGTGCCAGCAGCTTTAGAGGGGAGCTGTTTTTT. Amino acid sequence: CASSFRGELFF. Combining the CDR3 with reference TRBV7-2 and TRBJ2-2 gives the whole variable domain GAGVSQSPSNKVTEKGKDVELRCDPISGHTALYWYRQSLGQGLEFLIYFQGNSAPDKSGLPSDRFSAERTGGSVSTLTIQRTQQEDSAVYLCASSFRGELFFGEGSRLTVL.